A single sample is the source of the 27 T cell receptor beta chains below, sequenced in a study of cytomegalovirus exposure and HLA in healthy donors (dated by TCRdb to the late 2010s). Library preparation employed the immunoSEQ multiplex PCR assay. The multiplex PCR relied on a mix of 60 forward primers for TCR Vbeta segments and 13 reverse primers for TCR Jbeta segments. Held by TCRdb, this immuneACCESS table contains in-frame sequences only and omits some clones. Under half of the omission traces to an unresolved V gene where checked; the cause of the rest is unknown. In this sample the table shows 95,000 to 150,000 clones, 8.5% to 9% of which occur a single time. The leading ten clones occupy approximately 6.4% of the sample. The material sequenced was PBMCs. These receptors came from a middle-aged woman in good health and CMV-seropositive.

About this clone itself: Because it lacks the conserved phenylalanine or tryptophan at the end, this CDR3 is likely a read error. V and J are TRBV7-8 and TRBJ1-1, with TRBD1 matching over 8 bases. The CDR3 is made up of 13 amino acids. Per germline, CDR1 SGHVS and CDR2 FQNEAQ. The CDR3 protein is CDSSLGQGGDAFV. Written as DNA, the CDR3 is TGTGACAGCAGCTTAGGACAGGGTGGAGACGCTTTCGTT.

The V gene is TRBV5-1, the J gene TRBJ2-1; 7 positions match TRBD1. This CDR3 region has 16 residues. Germline V lookup: CDR1 SGHRS, CDR2 YFSETQ. The V and J ends lost 0 bases and 2 bases, in that order; junction bases with no gene match: 5. The CDR3 DNA reads as TGCGCCAGCAGCTTGGACAGGGGTATAACCTACAATGAGCAGTTCTTC. Protein sequence: CASSLDRGITYNEQFF. The whole variable domain, remainder taken from reference TRBV5-1 and TRBJ2-1, is KAGVTQTPRYLIKTRGQQVTLSCSPISGHRSVSWYQQTPGQGLQFLFEYFSETQRNKGNFPGRFSGRQFSNSRSEMNVSTLELGDSALYLCASSLDRGITYNEQFFGPGTRLTVL.

This clone was found a few times. V is TRBV5-1 and J is TRBJ2-3; D possibly corresponds to TRBD1 (5 bases). Trimming removed 0 bases at V and 3 bases at J, with 14 bases between. The CDR3 covers 16 residues. Looked up from germline, CDR1 is SGHRS and CDR2 is YFSETQ. The CDR3: CASSLAQQEITDTQYF. DNA of the CDR3: TGCGCCAGCAGCTTGGCCCAACAGGAGATAACAGATACGCAGTATTTT.

The chain combines TRBV25-1 with TRBJ1-4; tentative D call: TRBD1 (6 bases). There are 15 residues in the CDR3. Looked up from germline, CDR1 is MGHDK and CDR2 is SYGVNS. V lost 1 base and J 5 bases, leaving 11 bases between the germline ends. The CDR3 is CASSESRQENEKLFF. CDR3 DNA: TGTGCCAGCAGTGAATCCAGACAGGAAAATGAAAAACTGTTTTTT.

In this sample, this clone turned up a few times. The rearrangement links TRBV29-1 to TRBJ2-5; D is possibly TRBD1 (5 bases). The CDR3 sequence is 13 residues long. Trimming left V 3 bases short and J 6 bases short, with 14 bases between. Germline CDR1 reads SQVTM; CDR2 reads ANQGSEA. CDR3 amino acids: CSVDVSGQKTQYF. CDR3 in DNA: TGCAGCGTTGATGTCTCAGGGCAAAAGACCCAGTACTTC. Supplemented by reference TRBV29-1 and TRBJ2-5, the full variable domain reads SAVISQKPSRDICQRGTSLTIQCQVDSQVTMMFWYRQQPGQSLTLIATANQGSEATYESGFVIDKFPISRPNLTFSTLTVSNMSPEDSSIYLCSVDVSGQKTQYFGPGTRLLVL.

The J gene is TRBJ1-1, the V gene TRBV6-5; no definite D call. The CDR3 is made up of 11 amino acids. Looked up from germline, CDR1 is MNHEY and CDR2 is SVGAGI. Trimming took off 3 bases at V and 6 bases at J, with 5 bases between the two ends. Here the CDR3 reads CASSYQAEAFF. The CDR3, as DNA: TGTGCCAGCAGTTATCAGGCTGAAGCTTTCTTT.

This clone was observed a few times. This chain's CDR3 is CASSLGDRGIPEAFF. The CDR3 nucleotides are TGCGCCAGCAGCTTGGGCGACAGGGGCATCCCTGAAGCTTTCTTT. This chain connects TRBV5-1 to TRBJ1-1, with 8 bases aligning to TRBD1. After removal of 0 bases from V and 6 bases from J, the junction contained 7 bases not matched to a gene. This CDR3 spans 15 amino acids. The V gene's germline CDR1 is SGHRS and CDR2 YFSETQ.

The sample holds a few counts of this clone. Because it lacks the conserved phenylalanine or tryptophan at the end, this CDR3 is likely a read error. The DNA is omitted, as the CDR3 cannot be located on it reliably, and the CDR3 follows TCRdb's listing. The V call is TRBV30, the J call TRBJ1-6. Germline V gene data show CDR1 as GTSNPN and CDR2 as SVGIG (reference sequence). The CDR3 is 14 amino acids in total, end residues counted. CDR3 protein: CACFGEGGHSPLHL.

V gene TRBV14 combines with J gene TRBJ1-2; D not certain. The CDR3 is 15 amino acids. From germline, CDR1 is SGHDN and CDR2 FVKESK. V dropped 6 bases and J dropped 7 bases, with 21 bases sitting between them. CDR3 region: CASRSQDARPGGYTF. DNA of the CDR3: TGTGCCAGCAGGAGCCAAGATGCGCGGCCCGGTGGCTACACCTTC.

This clone was counted a few times. The V gene is TRBV7-7, the J gene TRBJ1-1; D might be TRBD1 (5 bases). Trimming shortened V by 5 bases and J by 2 bases, and 9 bases separated the two germline ends. The CDR3 covers 13 residues. Germline V CDR1 and CDR2: SSHAT, FNYEAQ (reference sequence). The CDR3 spells CASSPDTNTEAFF. As DNA, the CDR3 is TGTGCCAGCAGCCCGGACACTAACACTGAAGCTTTCTTT.

The V and J genes are TRBV19 and TRBJ1-5; 7 nucleotides align to TRBD1. V was clipped by 4 bases and J by 0 bases; unmatched bases: 9. Germline V gene sequence: CDR1 LNHDA, CDR2 SQIVND (reference sequence). This CDR3 region has 17 residues. CDR3 sequence: CASSKRQGVYSNQPQHF. DNA of the CDR3: TGTGCCAGTAGTAAGAGACAGGGAGTCTATAGCAATCAGCCCCAGCATTTT.

The gene calls are TRBV6-6 and TRBJ1-3; no firm D call. The CDR3 covers 16 residues. CDR1 and CDR2 (germline): MNHNY, SVGAGI (reference sequence). V gave up 6 bases and J gave up 3 bases, with 18 bases separating them. The CDR3 region is CASSPPGGDDGNTIYF. The CDR3 DNA reads as TGTGCCAGCAGCCCACCGGGCGGGGATGATGGAAACACCATATATTTT.

This clone was seen only a few times. The chain employs TRBV7-6 and TRBJ1-1, with no clear D. This CDR3 has 15 residues. The germline V and J ends were trimmed by 0 bases and 2 bases, with 10 bases remaining between them. Germline V gene lookup returns CDR1 SGHVS and CDR2 FNYEAQ. The CDR3 reads CASSLAWTGNTEAFF. CDR3 nucleotides: TGTGCCAGCAGCTTAGCTTGGACGGGAAACACTGAAGCTTTCTTT.

This chain joins TRBV19 and TRBJ2-7; 9 bases are shared with TRBD1. Losses at the gene ends were 3 bases for V and 5 bases for J; bases not matched to a gene: 5. CDR1 LNHDA and CDR2 SQIVND come from the germline V gene (reference sequence). The CDR3 runs to 14 residues. The CDR3 DNA sequence: TGTGCCAGTAGTATTTTGGGACAGGGAGACGAGCAGTACTTC. Its protein product is CASSILGQGDEQYF. Complete variable domain (other parts from reference TRBV19 and TRBJ2-7): DGGITQSPKYLFRKEGQNVTLSCEQNLNHDAMYWYRQDPGQGLRLIYYSQIVNDFQKGDIAEGYSVSREKKESFPLTVTSAQKNPTAFYLCASSILGQGDEQYFGPGTRLTVT.

In its sample, this clone was seen a few times. The chain employs TRBV2 and TRBJ2-5; TRBD1 is a possible D gene (5 bases). Germline V gives CDR1 SNHLY, CDR2 FYNNEI. V lost 5 bases and J lost 2, with 15 bases in between. The CDR3 is made up of 15 amino acids. CDR3 sequence reads: CASSTQGSSQETQYF. In DNA form, the CDR3 reads TGTGCCAGCAGTACCCAGGGCAGTTCACAAGAGACCCAGTACTTC. Complete variable domain (other parts from reference TRBV2 and TRBJ2-5): EPEVTQTPSHQVTQMGQEVILRCVPISNHLYFYWYRQILGQKVEFLVSFYNNEISEKSEIFDDQFSVERPDGSNFTLKIRSTKLEDSAMYFCASSTQGSSQETQYFGPGTRLLVL.

This clone was observed a handful of times. The J gene is TRBJ2-7, the V gene TRBV6-1; D may be TRBD1 (5 bases). This CDR3 spans 14 amino acids. Trimming pared 1 base from V and 6 bases from J, leaving 13 bases between. CDR1 is MNHNS, CDR2 SASEGT, per germline. The CDR3 reads CASSEVRDSFEQYF. CDR3 sequence (DNA): TGTGCCAGCAGTGAAGTTCGCGACAGTTTCGAGCAGTACTTC.

This clone was seen more than once but under ten times. This chain connects TRBV15 to TRBJ1-2, with TRBD1 as a possible D gene (6 bases). Looked up from germline, CDR1 is LNHNV and CDR2 is YYDKDF (reference sequence). Trimming stripped 3 bases from V and 2 bases from J, with 7 bases between. This CDR3 has 13 residues. CDR3 sequence: CATSSGTNYGYTF. For the CDR3, the DNA is TGTGCCACCAGCAGCGGGACAAACTATGGCTACACCTTC.

This chain uses TRBV5-5 with TRBJ1-5; D might be TRBD1 (5 bases). Trimming removed 1 base from V and 2 bases from J, with 13 bases in between. The CDR3 sequence is 16 residues long. CDR1 SGHKS and CDR2 YYEKEE come from the germline V gene (reference sequence). The CDR3 DNA follows: TGTGCCAGCAGCTTGTTCCCGGGGGGGGGCAATCAGCCCCAGCATTTT. Translated: CASSLFPGGGNQPQHF.

This clone was observed a handful of times. This chain joins TRBV7-2 and TRBJ2-6; the D is unclear. CDR1 and CDR2 (germline): SGHTA, FQGNSA. The CDR3 sequence is 17 residues long. V was pared by 5 bases and J by 0 bases, with 14 bases between. CDR3 nucleotide sequence: TGTGCCAGCAGCGTGACGAGGAGAAGCTCTGGGGCCAACGTCCTGACTTTC. Protein sequence: CASSVTRRSSGANVLTF.

This chain joins TRBV5-4 and TRBJ1-6, with 10 nucleotides matching TRBD1. V lost 0 bases to trimming and J lost 8 bases; unmatched junction nucleotides: 8. The CDR3 loop spans 17 amino acids. Germline V CDR1 and CDR2: SGHNT, YYREEE (reference sequence). CDR3 nucleotides: TGTGCCAGCAGCTTGGCCAGGGGGACAGGGGTTTATTCACCCCTCCACTTT. Protein sequence: CASSLARGTGVYSPLHF.

The gene calls are TRBV18 and TRBJ1-5; 9 nucleotides line up with TRBD1. From germline, CDR1 is KGHSH and CDR2 LQKENI. The CDR3 runs 15 residues. After removal of 6 bases from V and 2 bases from J, the junction contained 5 bases not matched to a gene. For the CDR3, the DNA is TGTGCCAGCTCGACAGGGGGGGGAGGCAATCAGCCCCAGCATTTT. As protein: CASSTGGGGNQPQHF.

The genes are TRBV7-3 and TRBJ2-2; 8 bases line up with TRBD2. The CDR3 spans 16 residues. The ends lost 1 base at V and 2 bases at J; junction bases unmatched: 3. The V gene's germline CDR1 is SGHTA and CDR2 FQGTGA. The CDR3, as DNA: TGTGCCAGCAGCTTAAACGGGGGGGGAAACACCGGGGAGCTGTTTTTT. As protein: CASSLNGGGNTGELFF.

This clone was found a few times. The CDR3 region has the DNA TGTGCCAGCAGTTTATACCCAGACAGGGACCATGGCTACACCTTC. Translating gives CASSLYPDRDHGYTF. The chain uses TRBV27 and TRBJ1-2; 7 nucleotides line up with TRBD1. This CDR3 is built from 15 residues. CDR1 and CDR2 from the germline V gene are MNHEY and SMNVEV (reference sequence). The V and J ends lost 1 base and 6 bases, in that order; junction bases with no gene match: 8.

The J gene is TRBJ1-1, the V gene TRBV19; D not resolved. The CDR3 contains 14 residues. Germline loops: CDR1 LNHDA, CDR2 SQIVND (reference sequence). V dropped 4 bases and J dropped 0 bases, with 9 bases sitting between them. In nucleotides, the CDR3 is TGTGCCAGTAGTACTTCCGCGCTGAACACTGAAGCTTTCTTT. Translation gives CASSTSALNTEAFF.

This clone was picked up a small number of times. V usage is TRBV28 and J usage is TRBJ2-1, with 8 bases lining up with TRBD1. The CDR3 contains 14 residues. J gave up 5 bases and V 5 bases, and 5 bases lay outside the gene matches. The germline V gene encodes CDR1 MDHEN and CDR2 SYDVKM. The CDR3: CASSRQGRNNEQFF. The CDR3 DNA follows: TGTGCCAGCAGTCGACAGGGGCGCAACAATGAGCAGTTCTTC.

The V gene is TRBV19, the J gene TRBJ1-1; D is ambiguous. V was clipped by 6 bases and J by 3 bases, with 11 bases between them. The CDR3 covers 13 residues. Germline V gives CDR1 LNHDA, CDR2 SQIVND (reference sequence). As DNA, the CDR3 is TGTGCCAGTAGCAACCTCGGGGACACTGAAGCTTTCTTT. It is translated as CASSNLGDTEAFF.

This clone was counted only a few times. This rearrangement joins TRBV6-5 to TRBJ1-4, with 7 bases that match TRBD1. The V gene end was trimmed by 3 bases and the J gene end by 5 bases; junction bases not matched to a gene: 6. The germline CDR1 and CDR2 sequences are MNHEY and SVGAGI. The CDR3 sequence is 15 residues long. CDR3 region: CASSYLQGINEKLFF. DNA for the CDR3: TGTGCCAGCAGTTATCTACAGGGGATCAATGAAAAACTGTTTTTT.